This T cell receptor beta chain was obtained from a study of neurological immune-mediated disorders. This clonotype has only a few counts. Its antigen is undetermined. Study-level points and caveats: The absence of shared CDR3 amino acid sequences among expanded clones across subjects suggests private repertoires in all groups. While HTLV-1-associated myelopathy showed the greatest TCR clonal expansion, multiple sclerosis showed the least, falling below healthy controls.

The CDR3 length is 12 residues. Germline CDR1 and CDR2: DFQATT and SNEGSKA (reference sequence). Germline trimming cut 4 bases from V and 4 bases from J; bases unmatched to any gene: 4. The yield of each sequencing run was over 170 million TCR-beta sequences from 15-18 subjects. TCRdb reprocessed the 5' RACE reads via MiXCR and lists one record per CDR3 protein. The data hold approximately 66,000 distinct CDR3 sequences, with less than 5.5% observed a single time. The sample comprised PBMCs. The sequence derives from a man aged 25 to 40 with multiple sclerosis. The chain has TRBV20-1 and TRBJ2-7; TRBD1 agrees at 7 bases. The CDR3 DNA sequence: TGCAGTGCTAAACAGGGGACGTACGAGCAGTACTTC. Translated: CSAKQGTYEQYF.